One and the same sample provided the 8 T cell receptor beta chains below, sequenced in a study of cytomegalovirus exposure and HLA in healthy donors. In the PCR, 60 Vbeta and 13 Jbeta primers were used. Profiled with immunoSEQ multiplex PCR; TCRdb holds only in-frame clones, not every one. The sample records 130,000 to 150,000 clones, nearly 80% being singletons. Sequenced sample: PBMCs. The receptors were sampled from a male donor in good health and CMV-seronegative.

The genes are TRBV6-5 and TRBJ1-2; the D gene is possibly TRBD1 (5 bases). CDR3 length: 13 residues. Germline loops: CDR1 MNHEY, CDR2 SVGAGI. Trimming took 5 bases from V and 8 from J, leaving 15 bases between them. This chain's CDR3 is CASSEVPRQGYTF. The CDR3 DNA reads TGTGCCAGCAGTGAGGTACCCCGACAGGGCTACACCTTC.

This chain joins TRBV7-2 and TRBJ2-7, with 8 bases identical to TRBD1. This CDR3 has 15 residues. Germline V gives CDR1 SGHTA, CDR2 FQGNSA. The J segment lost 1 base and the V segment lost 3 bases, leaving 5 bases of the junction unmatched. CDR3: CASSFRDRRSYEQYF. The CDR3 coding sequence is TGTGCCAGCAGCTTTCGGGACAGGAGATCCTACGAGCAGTACTTC.

The J gene is TRBJ1-2, the V gene TRBV28; 7 bases are shared with TRBD1. The CDR3 length is 16 residues. The J segment lost 0 bases and the V segment lost 5 bases, leaving 9 bases of the junction unmatched. CDR1 is MDHEN, CDR2 SYDVKM, per germline. CDR3 sequence: CASSVLAGGTNYGYTF. Written as DNA, the CDR3 is TGTGCCAGCAGTGTGTTGGCAGGGGGTACTAACTATGGCTACACCTTC.

The chain carries TRBV4-2 and TRBJ2-3; D might be TRBD1 (5 bases). V was pared by 0 bases and J by 3 bases, with 7 bases between. The CDR3 extends over 14 amino acids. Looked up from germline, CDR1 is LGHNA and CDR2 is YNFKEQ. The DNA of the CDR3 is TGTGCCAGCAGCCAAGATAGACAGACAGATACGCAGTATTTT. Its protein product is CASSQDRQTDTQYF.

The chain carries TRBV9 and TRBJ1-2; D is undetermined. The CDR3 is 15 amino acids. Germline-derived CDR1 and CDR2 are SGDLS and YYNGEE. V dropped 2 bases and J dropped 1 base, with 12 bases sitting between them. The CDR3 DNA is TGTGCCAGCAGCGTCCGCGGGCTTCTTAACTATGGCTACACCTTC. Translated, it gives CASSVRGLLNYGYTF.

The CDR3 spells CASSLGARGYTF. CDR3 DNA sequence: TGTGCCAGCAGTTTGGGGGCTCGTGGCTACACCTTC. J is TRBJ1-2 and V is TRBV11-2; TRBD1 is a possible D gene (6 bases). V dropped 6 bases and J dropped 7 bases, with 12 bases sitting between them. The germline gives CDR1 SGHAT, CDR2 FQNNGV. The CDR3 covers 12 residues.

The chain combines TRBV11-2 with TRBJ1-2, with D possibly matching TRBD1 (6 bases). The ends were cut back, 3 bases at V and 6 bases at J, with 8 bases in the middle. There are 12 residues in the CDR3. CDR1 SGHAT and CDR2 FQNNGV come from the germline V gene. The CDR3 DNA follows: TGTGCCAGCAGCTTTTACAGGGATGGCTACACCTTC. Translated, it gives CASSFYRDGYTF.

V usage is TRBV11-2 and J usage is TRBJ2-7, with 8 nucleotides matching TRBD2. The CDR3 runs to 14 residues. Germline V CDR1 and CDR2: SGHAT, FQNNGV. The V segment lost 7 bases and the J segment 4 bases; nucleotides outside the gene matches: 9. The CDR3 loop reads CASNGRGGSYEQYF. The CDR3 DNA is TGTGCCAGCAACGGGAGGGGGGGTTCGTACGAGCAGTACTTC. Looking up the rest from reference TRBV11-2 and TRBJ2-7 gives the full variable domain: EAGVAQSPRYKIIEKRQSVAFWCNPISGHATLYWYQQILGQGPKLLIQFQNNGVVDDSQLPKDRFSAERLKGVDSTLKIQPAKLEDSAVYLCASNGRGGSYEQYFGPGTRLTVT.